These T cell receptor beta chains were read from a single sample in a study of blood T cell repertoires in COVID-19. Profiled with immunoSEQ multiplex PCR; TCRdb holds only in-frame clones, not every one. The sample has some 150,000 clones, about four fifths seen once. The material sequenced was peripheral blood. The origin of the receptors is a man in his 70s with acute or convalescent COVID-19. CDR3s include the opening cysteine and the closing phenylalanine or tryptophan. D genes are given only for firm matches. Where a row states a size, it is once, few, many or the class of an expanded clone; other rows omit it.

clone size: few; D gene: TRBD1; V gene: TRBV7-9; J gene: TRBJ2-1; CDR3 DNA: TGTGCCAGCAGCCCCCTCCGGGACAGGGGGGTCGGTCGAGGACGTGAGCAGTTCTTC; CDR3 protein: CASSPLRDRGVGRGREQFF
clone size: NA; D gene: TRBD2; V gene: TRBV19; J gene: TRBJ2-3; CDR3 DNA: TGTGCCAGCAGAGACAGCGGGAGGTCTACGCAGTATTTT; CDR3 protein: CASRDSGRSTQYF
clone size: NA; D gene: NA; V gene: TRBV6-5; J gene: TRBJ1-1; CDR3 DNA: TGTGCCAGCAGTTACAGGAGACAGCGACGGTCTGAAGCTTTCTTT; CDR3 protein: CASSYRRQRRSEAFF
clone size: NA; D gene: TRBD1; V gene: TRBV11-2; J gene: TRBJ2-2; CDR3 DNA: TGTGCCAGCAGCTATACCGGACAGGTGACTTACACCGGGGAGCTGTTTTTT; CDR3 protein: CASSYTGQVTYTGELFF
clone size: NA; D gene: NA; V gene: TRBV3-1/TRBV3-2; J gene: TRBJ1-1; CDR3 DNA: TGTGCCAGCAGCCAAACAGGGAACACTGAAGCTTTCTTT; CDR3 protein: CASSQTGNTEAFF
clone size: NA; D gene: NA; V gene: TRBV2; J gene: TRBJ2-1; CDR3 DNA: TGTGCCAGCAGTGCGTCGGGGTACAATGAGCAGTTCTTC; CDR3 protein: CASSASGYNEQFF
clone size: NA; D gene: TRBD2; V gene: TRBV7-9; J gene: TRBJ2-3; CDR3 DNA: TGTGCCAGCAGCTTCGTAGCGGGAGCTAGCACAGATACGCAGTATTTT; CDR3 protein: CASSFVAGASTDTQYF
clone size: once; D gene: TRBD1; V gene: TRBV5-1; J gene: TRBJ2-5; CDR3 DNA: TGCGCCAGCAGCTTCGACGGACAGGCCGCGGGTTTGGAGACCCAGTACTTC; CDR3 protein: CASSFDGQAAGLETQYF
clone size: NA; D gene: NA; V gene: TRBV5-1; J gene: TRBJ2-2; CDR3 DNA: TGCGCCAGCAGCTTGGGAGGAGTGAGGGAGCTGTTTTTT; CDR3 protein: CASSLGGVRELFF
clone size: NA; D gene: NA; V gene: TRBV19; J gene: TRBJ1-5; CDR3 DNA: TGTGCCAGTAGTTCCTTAGCTCGCAGGGCGGGCAATCAGCCCCAGCATTTT; CDR3 protein: CASSSLARRAGNQPQHF
clone size: NA; D gene: TRBD1; V gene: TRBV19; J gene: TRBJ2-3; CDR3 DNA: TGTGCCAGTTCACCGGGACAGAACCGTGATACGCAGTATTTT; CDR3 protein: CASSPGQNRDTQYF
clone size: NA; D gene: TRBD1; V gene: TRBV5-1; J gene: TRBJ1-4; CDR3 DNA: TGCGCCAGCAGCTTGGCGACAGGGAGGACTAATGAAAAACTGTTTTTT; CDR3 protein: CASSLATGRTNEKLFF
clone size: NA; D gene: NA; V gene: TRBV21-1; J gene: TRBJ2-2; CDR3 DNA: TGTGCCAGCTTACCACTTAGCCCCCACGGCTTGCTGTTTTTT; CDR3 protein: CASLPLSPHGLLFF
clone size: NA; D gene: TRBD2; V gene: TRBV5-1; J gene: TRBJ2-7; CDR3 DNA: TGCGCCAGCCACAGATATAGCGGGGACGAGCAGTACTTC; CDR3 protein: CASHRYSGDEQYF
clone size: NA; D gene: TRBD2; V gene: TRBV24-1; J gene: TRBJ2-1; CDR3 DNA: TGTGCCACCAGTGATTTTTCTAGCGGGAAATACAATGAGCAGTTCTTC; CDR3 protein: CATSDFSSGKYNEQFF
clone size: NA; D gene: NA; V gene: TRBV14; J gene: TRBJ1-5; CDR3 DNA: TGTGCCAGCAGCCGATTCGGAGGAGTGGGGAAATATAGCAATCAGCCCCAGCATTTT; CDR3 protein: CASSRFGGVGKYSNQPQHF
clone size: NA; D gene: TRBD2; V gene: TRBV10-1; J gene: TRBJ2-1; CDR3 DNA: TGCGCCAGCAGCGCGGGACTAGCGGGAGAAGGTGAGCAGTTCTTC; CDR3 protein: CASSAGLAGEGEQFF
clone size: NA; D gene: NA; V gene: TRBV29-1; J gene: TRBJ1-4; CDR3 DNA: TGCAGCGTTCTCTCTGACAGTAGTAATGAAAAACTGTTTTTT; CDR3 protein: CSVLSDSSNEKLFF
clone size: NA; D gene: TRBD2; V gene: TRBV7-2; J gene: TRBJ2-3; CDR3 DNA: TGTGCCAGCAGCAGGACTAGCGGGGGCAGAGATACGCAGTATTTT; CDR3 protein: CASSRTSGGRDTQYF
clone size: few; D gene: NA; V gene: TRBV28; J gene: TRBJ1-2; CDR3 DNA: TGTGCCAGCAGTCAACAGGGTGATGGCTACACCTTC; CDR3 protein: CASSQQGDGYTF
clone size: NA; D gene: TRBD1; V gene: TRBV10-3; J gene: TRBJ1-1; CDR3 DNA: TGTGCCATCAGTGGTAAGGACAGGGGCACTGAAGCTTTCTTT; CDR3 protein: CAISGKDRGTEAFF
clone size: NA; D gene: NA; V gene: TRBV6-6; J gene: TRBJ2-3; CDR3 DNA: TGTGCCAGCAGTTACCTCAGTTTTAGCACAGATACGCAGTATTTT; CDR3 protein: CASSYLSFSTDTQYF